This record covers a single TCR beta chain. Germline V gives CDR1 DFQATT, CDR2 SNEGSKA (reference sequence). The length of the CDR3 is 11 residues. The V end lost 1 base, the J end lost 7 bases, and 7 bases lay between the germline ends. Methods used by the authors: For nucleated cells, counts were estimated from reference gene primer amplification. Clones were read by immunoSEQ multiplex PCR, and TCRdb kept only the in-frame ones, dropping some. Clone size and the V and J calls come from that table; the DNA yielded D and trimming. The table lists 200,000 to 300,000 clones, around four fifths of them singletons. The source of the sample is a study of blood T cell repertoires in COVID-19. Study overall: From the United States, Italy and Spain came samples of acute and convalescent COVID-19. The cDNA or gDNA used as material had been derived from T cells, B-cell-depleted T cells, or PBMCs.

The chain couples TRBV20-1 to TRBJ1-1; D is unclear. Input material: peripheral blood. This clonotype was obtained from a man aged 25-45 years who had recovered from COVID-19. CDR3 nucleotides: TGCAGTGCTAGAGGCGGGGTTGAAGCTTTCTTT. It yields the protein CSARGGVEAFF.